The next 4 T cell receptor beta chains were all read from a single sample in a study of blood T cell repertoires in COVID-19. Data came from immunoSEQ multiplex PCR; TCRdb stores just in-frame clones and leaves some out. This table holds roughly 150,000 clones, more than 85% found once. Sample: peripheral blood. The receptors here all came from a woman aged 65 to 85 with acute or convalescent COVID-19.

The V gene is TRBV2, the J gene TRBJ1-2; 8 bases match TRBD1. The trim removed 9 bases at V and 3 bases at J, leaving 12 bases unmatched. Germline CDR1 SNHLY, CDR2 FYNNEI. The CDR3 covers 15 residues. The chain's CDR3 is CARENDRDRYYGYTF. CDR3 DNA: TGTGCCAGGGAAAATGACCGGGACAGGTACTATGGCTACACCTTC.

CDR3 sequence reads: CASKLAGGPAGELFF. CDR3 nucleotides: TGCGCCAGCAAACTAGCGGGGGGGCCCGCCGGGGAGCTGTTTTTT. This rearrangement joins TRBV5-1 to TRBJ2-2; 13 nucleotides match TRBD2. CDR1 and CDR2 from the germline V gene are SGHRS and YFSETQ. There are 15 residues in the CDR3. With 6 bases clipped from V and 6 bases from J, the junction kept 5 bases outside the gene matches.

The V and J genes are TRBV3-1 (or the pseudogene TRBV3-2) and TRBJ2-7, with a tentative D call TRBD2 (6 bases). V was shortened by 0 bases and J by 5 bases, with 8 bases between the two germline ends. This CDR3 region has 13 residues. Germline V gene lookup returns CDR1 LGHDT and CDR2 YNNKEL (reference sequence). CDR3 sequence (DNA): TGTGCCAGCAGCCAAGAGGCGGGACACGAGCAGTACGTC. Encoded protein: CASSQEAGHEQYV.

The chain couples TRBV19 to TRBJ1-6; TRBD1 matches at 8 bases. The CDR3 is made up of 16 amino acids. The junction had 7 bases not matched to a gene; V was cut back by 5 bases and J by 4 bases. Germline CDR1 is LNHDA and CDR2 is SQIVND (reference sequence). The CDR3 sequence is CASSPIRTGYNSPLHF. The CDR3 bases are TGTGCCAGTAGTCCGATTCGGACAGGGTATAATTCACCCCTCCACTTT. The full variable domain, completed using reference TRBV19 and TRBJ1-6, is DGGITQSPKYLFRKEGQNVTLSCEQNLNHDAMYWYRQDPGQGLRLIYYSQIVNDFQKGDIAEGYSVSREKKESFPLTVTSAQKNPTAFYLCASSPIRTGYNSPLHFGNGTRLTVT.